This T cell receptor beta chain is drawn from a study of blood T cells in healthy people across ages. Together with a sample-barcoded 5' primer, a J-beta primer mix was included in a second PCR lasting about 7 to 11 cycles. MiXCR, run by TCRdb on the 5' RACE reads, gives a single entry per CDR3 protein. The sample lists about 1.6 million distinct CDR3 sequences, 34% seen once, with roughly 10% in the top ten. The CDR3 runs to 15 residues. CDR1 is MGHRA, CDR2 YSYEKL, per germline. Deletions cut 0 bases from V and 7 bases from J, with 13 bases between. This clonotype was picked up a small number of times.

The sample was blood. The chain couples TRBV4-1 to TRBJ2-1; D gene uncertain. This receptor was taken from a woman aged 25 to 39 in good health. Here the CDR3 DNA reads TGCGCCAGCAGCCAAGAAGGAAGGCTGGTTAATGAGCAGTTCTTC. Translating it yields CASSQEGRLVNEQFF.